This T cell receptor beta chain stems from a study of shared clonotypes between healthy human individuals. Overall study findings and caveats: The study found lower generation probabilities in non-shared clonotypes than in those shared by all four donors.

As concerns this clone: Antigen: not known.

Clones were sequenced by immunoSEQ multiplex PCR, and TCRdb holds only the in-frame ones, with some missing. In the table there are around 350,000 clones, 73% of which are singletons. Trimming took 3 bases from V and 6 from J, leaving 11 bases between them. The CDR3 length is 13 residues. Germline-derived CDR1 and CDR2 are KGHSH and LQKENI. Sequencing was carried out using memory CD4+ T cells sorted from blood. Subset given: CD45RA-negative fraction. The chain links TRBV18 to TRBJ1-2; no definite D call. The sequence was obtained from a man aged 25 to 40 in good health. CDR3 in amino acids: CASSPEGRDGYTF. CDR3 DNA sequence: TGTGCCAGCTCACCCGAGGGCCGAGATGGCTACACCTTC.